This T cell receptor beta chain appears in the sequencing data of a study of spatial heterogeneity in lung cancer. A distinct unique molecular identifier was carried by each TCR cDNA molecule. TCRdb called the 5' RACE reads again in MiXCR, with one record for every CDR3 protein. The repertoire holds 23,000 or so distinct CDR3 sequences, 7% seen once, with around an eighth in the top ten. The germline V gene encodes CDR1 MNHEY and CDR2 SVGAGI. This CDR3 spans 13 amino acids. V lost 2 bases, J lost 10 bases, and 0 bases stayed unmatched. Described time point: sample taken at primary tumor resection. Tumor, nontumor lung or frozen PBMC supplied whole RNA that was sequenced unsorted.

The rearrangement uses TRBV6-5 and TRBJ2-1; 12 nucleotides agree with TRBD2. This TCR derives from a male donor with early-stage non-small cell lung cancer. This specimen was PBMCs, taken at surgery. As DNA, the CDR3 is TGTGCCAGCAGTTACGGGACTAGCGGGGAGCAGTTCTTC. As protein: CASSYGTSGEQFF.